Listed below are T cell receptor beta chains from one sample, sequenced in a study of shared clonotypes between healthy human individuals. Assay used: immunoSEQ multiplex PCR; TCRdb lists only in-frame clones, some missing. Among about 680,000 clones listed, around 73% were seen once. The specimen was memory CD4+ T cells sorted from blood. These receptors were collected from a young woman in good health. The CDR3 runs from the conserved cysteine through the conserved F or W. The order of the fields is V gene, J gene, clone size, D gene, CDR3 protein, CDR3 DNA. The D gene is left open where the match is weak. Size is stated for part of the rows, as once, few or many counts, or as a class when the clone is expanded.

V gene: TRBV5-1
J gene: TRBJ2-1
clone size: few
D gene: NA
CDR3 protein: CASSPDSGSYNEQFF
CDR3 DNA: TGCGCCAGCAGCCCGGACAGTGGGTCATACAATGAGCAGTTCTTC

V gene: TRBV6-5
J gene: TRBJ1-5
clone size: NA
D gene: NA
CDR3 protein: CASSFTFNQPQHF
CDR3 DNA: TGTGCCAGCAGTTTCACGTTCAATCAGCCCCAGCATTTT

V gene: TRBV28
J gene: TRBJ2-3
clone size: NA
D gene: NA
CDR3 protein: CASSPSGRRTDTQYF
CDR3 DNA: TGTGCCAGCAGTCCCTCGGGTCGTAGGACAGATACGCAGTATTTT

V gene: TRBV6-5
J gene: TRBJ2-2
clone size: NA
D gene: TRBD1
CDR3 protein: CASSSWTGNTGELFF
CDR3 DNA: TGTGCCAGCAGTTCCTGGACAGGGAACACCGGGGAGCTGTTTTTT

V gene: TRBV29-1
J gene: TRBJ2-5
clone size: NA
D gene: NA
CDR3 protein: CSVESSDYQETQYF
CDR3 DNA: TGCAGCGTTGAATCTAGCGATTACCAAGAGACCCAGTACTTC

V gene: TRBV6-6
J gene: TRBJ2-1
clone size: NA
D gene: TRBD2
CDR3 protein: CASSTGTSWFF
CDR3 DNA: TGTGCCAGCAGCACCGGGACTAGCTGGTTCTTC

V gene: TRBV2
J gene: TRBJ2-7
clone size: NA
D gene: NA
CDR3 protein: CASSWLARGEQYF
CDR3 DNA: TGTGCCAGCAGTTGGCTAGCCAGAGGGGAGCAGTACTTC

V gene: TRBV6-1
J gene: TRBJ1-1
clone size: NA
D gene: NA
CDR3 protein: CASSEGVANTEAFF
CDR3 DNA: TGTGCCAGCAGTGAAGGGGTTGCGAACACTGAAGCTTTCTTT

V gene: TRBV5-1
J gene: TRBJ2-5
clone size: NA
D gene: NA
CDR3 protein: CASSLTKQETQYF
CDR3 DNA: TGCGCCAGCAGCCTGACAAAACAAGAGACCCAGTACTTC

V gene: TRBV29-1
J gene: TRBJ2-7
clone size: NA
D gene: NA
CDR3 protein: CSGAEGIHEQYF
CDR3 DNA: TGCAGCGGGGCTGAGGGGATCCACGAGCAGTACTTC

V gene: TRBV4-1
J gene: TRBJ2-7
clone size: once
D gene: TRBD1
CDR3 protein: CASSQIRDRFYEQYF
CDR3 DNA: TGCGCCAGCAGCCAGATCCGGGACAGATTTTACGAGCAGTACTTC

V gene: TRBV11-3
J gene: TRBJ2-2
clone size: NA
D gene: TRBD1
CDR3 protein: CASSNGQGNTGELFF
CDR3 DNA: TGTGCCAGCAGCAACGGACAGGGGAACACCGGGGAGCTGTTTTTT

V gene: TRBV1
J gene: TRBJ1-4
clone size: NA
D gene: NA
CDR3 protein: CTSSRKGAENEKLFF
CDR3 DNA: TGCACCAGCAGCCGGAAGGGGGCAGAAAATGAAAAACTGTTTTTT

V gene: TRBV6-5
J gene: TRBJ2-7
clone size: NA
D gene: TRBD2
CDR3 protein: CASSTGTSGSPEQYF
CDR3 DNA: TGTGCCAGCAGTACTGGGACTAGCGGGAGCCCCGAGCAGTACTTC

V gene: TRBV11-2
J gene: TRBJ2-7
clone size: few
D gene: NA
CDR3 protein: CASSLLEGPYEQYF
CDR3 DNA: TGTGCCAGCAGCTTACTCGAGGGACCATACGAGCAGTACTTC

V gene: TRBV28
J gene: TRBJ2-6
clone size: many
D gene: NA
CDR3 protein: CASSPGGTNVLTF
CDR3 DNA: TGTGCCAGCAGTCCCGGGGGAACCAACGTCCTGACTTTC

V gene: TRBV4-2
J gene: TRBJ1-3
clone size: NA
D gene: NA
CDR3 protein: CASSQGPSEGNTIYF
CDR3 DNA: TGTGCCAGCAGCCAAGGACCCTCCGAGGGAAACACCATATATTTT

V gene: TRBV21-1
J gene: TRBJ2-7
clone size: NA
D gene: NA
CDR3 protein: CASSKGRGPPNRVWQYF
CDR3 DNA: TGTGCCAGCAGCAAAGGAAGGGGACCCCCGAACCGAGTTTGGCAGTACTTC

V gene: TRBV11-2
J gene: TRBJ2-4
clone size: NA
D gene: NA
CDR3 protein: CASSEAANGGVQYF
CDR3 DNA: TGTGCCAGCAGCGAGGCGGCCAATGGGGGAGTTCAGTACTTC

V gene: TRBV5-6
J gene: TRBJ2-4
clone size: once
D gene: NA
CDR3 protein: CASSLARELAKNIQYF
CDR3 DNA: TGTGCCAGCAGCTTGGCCAGGGAACTAGCCAAAAACATTCAGTACTTC

V gene: TRBV4-1
J gene: TRBJ2-7
clone size: NA
D gene: NA
CDR3 protein: CASSQVGGRPEQYF
CDR3 DNA: TGCGCCAGCAGCCAAGTGGGGGGAAGACCTGAGCAGTACTTC

V gene: TRBV7-2
J gene: TRBJ2-3
clone size: NA
D gene: NA
CDR3 protein: CASSLWFGAPTDTQYF
CDR3 DNA: TGTGCCAGCAGCTTGTGGTTCGGAGCTCCCACAGATACGCAGTATTTT

V gene: TRBV6-1
J gene: TRBJ2-5
clone size: NA
D gene: NA
CDR3 protein: CASNRRRGQETQYF
CDR3 DNA: TGTGCCAGCAACCGAAGGAGGGGCCAAGAGACCCAGTACTTC

V gene: TRBV10-2
J gene: TRBJ2-2
clone size: many
D gene: NA
CDR3 protein: CASRGGDTGELFF
CDR3 DNA: TGCGCCAGCCGGGGCGGTGACACCGGGGAGCTGTTTTTT

V gene: TRBV7-8
J gene: TRBJ2-1
clone size: many
D gene: TRBD1
CDR3 protein: CASSPRQGPTNEQFF
CDR3 DNA: TGTGCCAGCAGCCCGAGACAGGGTCCGACCAATGAGCAGTTCTTC

V gene: TRBV30
J gene: TRBJ1-3
clone size: NA
D gene: NA
CDR3 protein: CAWTVSGNTIYF
CDR3 DNA: TGTGCCTGGACAGTCTCTGGAAACACCATATATTTT